The rows below give T cell receptor beta chains drawn from one sample of a study of T cell changes during pregnancy in multiple sclerosis. Measured with immunoSEQ multiplex PCR; TCRdb has only the in-frame clones, and not every one. Here the sample spans roughly 80,000 clones, about 92% being singletons. The sequences come from peripheral blood, collected before pregnancy. These receptors came from a female donor with multiple sclerosis, enrolled in a pregnancy study. Both conserved end residues are part of each CDR3. A D gene is named only where the DNA matches it firmly. Clone size is given for some rows only: seen once, a few or many times, or a class if the clone is expanded.

J gene | D gene | clone size | V gene | CDR3 DNA | CDR3 protein
TRBJ1-5 | NA | NA | TRBV6-6 | TGTGCCAGCAGCCCGGCGGGGCAGCCCCAGCATTTT | CASSPAGQPQHF
TRBJ2-1 | TRBD2 | NA | TRBV30 | TGTGCCTGGACGGCGGGGTCTTTGGGACTAGCGGCCTACAATGAGCAGTTCTTC | CAWTAGSLGLAAYNEQFF
TRBJ2-7 | NA | once | TRBV10-2 | TGCGCCAGCAGTGAGTCGGCTAGCTTGTACGAGCAGTACTTC | CASSESASLYEQYF
TRBJ2-1 | TRBD2 | NA | TRBV29-1 | TGCAGCCTTCATCTAGCGGGAGGCGATTACAATGAGCAGTTCTTC | CSLHLAGGDYNEQFF
TRBJ1-1 | NA | NA | TRBV12-5 | TGTGCTAGTGGTCCCCCGTGGAGGAGGACTGAAGCTTTCTTT | CASGPPWRRTEAFF
TRBJ1-5 | NA | NA | TRBV27 | TGTGCCAGCAGTTTGGGCGGGGGACAGCCCCAGCATTTT | CASSLGGGQPQHF
TRBJ2-6 | NA | NA | TRBV5-5 | TGTGCCAGCAGCTCGCGGGACAGTAAAGTGGCCAACGTCCTGACTTTC | CASSSRDSKVANVLTF
TRBJ1-2 | TRBD1 | NA | TRBV7-8 | TGTGCCAGCAGCTCAAGGGACAGCTCATATGGCTACACCTTC | CASSSRDSSYGYTF
TRBJ2-5 | TRBD1 | NA | TRBV15 | TGTGCCACCAGCAGAGATCAAGAGACAGGGTCCCAGTACTTC | CATSRDQETGSQYF
TRBJ1-1 | NA | NA | TRBV5-4 | TGTGCCAGCAGCTCCACATTGAACACTGAAGCTTTCTTT | CASSSTLNTEAFF
TRBJ1-4 | TRBD1 | NA | TRBV11-2 | TGTGCCAGCAGCCTCCAGGACAGGGGAGGTGAAAAACTGTTTTTT | CASSLQDRGGEKLFF
TRBJ2-1 | TRBD2 | once | TRBV9 | TGTGCCAGCAGCGCACATCTAGCGGGAGTGGGTGAGCAGTTCTTC | CASSAHLAGVGEQFF
TRBJ1-2 | NA | once | TRBV7-2 | TGTGCCAGCAGCTTAGGAGTTTCTAACTATGGCTACACCTTC | CASSLGVSNYGYTF
TRBJ1-2 | TRBD1 | once | TRBV4-2 | TGTGCCAGCAGCCAAGAGGGACAGGGAAGGTATAACACCTTC | CASSQEGQGRYNTF
TRBJ2-7 | TRBD2 | NA | TRBV10-3 | TGTGCCACCAAAGGAAGCGGGAGGAACTACGAGCAGTACTTC | CATKGSGRNYEQYF
TRBJ2-3 | TRBD1 | NA | TRBV10-3 | TGTGCCATCAGTGAGAAAAGGGGGCGAGATACGCAGTATTTT | CAISEKRGRDTQYF
TRBJ2-1 | TRBD2 | once | TRBV5-4 | TGTGCCAGCAGCTCTACTAGCGGAGCCTACAATGAGCAGTTCTTC | CASSSTSGAYNEQFF
TRBJ2-3 | TRBD2 | NA | TRBV5-1 | TGCGCCAGCAGCTTGGCCCGGGTAGCGGGACCCTCCACAGATACGCAGTATTTT | CASSLARVAGPSTDTQYF
TRBJ2-3 | NA | NA | TRBV30 | TGTGCCTGGAGTGCGGTGGGAGGAGCCACAGATACGCAGTATTTT | CAWSAVGGATDTQYF
TRBJ1-1 | NA | NA | TRBV5-1 | TGCGCCAGCAGCTTGGGCGGAGATGAAGCTTTCTTT | CASSLGGDEAFF
TRBJ2-7 | NA | NA | TRBV6-1 | TGTGCCAGCAGTGAAAGTGGTGGGACATTGTACGAGCAGTACTTC | CASSESGGTLYEQYF
TRBJ1-5 | NA | NA | TRBV27 | TGTGCCAGCAGCCTTACAGGTTACAAGAATAGCAATCAGCCCCAGCATTTT | CASSLTGYKNSNQPQHF
TRBJ1-1 | TRBD1 | NA | TRBV19 | TGTGCCAGTACCTGGACAGGGATAGGATGGATGAACACTGAAGCTTTCTTT | CASTWTGIGWMNTEAFF
TRBJ2-7 | NA | NA | TRBV10-3 | TGTGCCATCAGTGAACGGGATATAAGCTCCTACGAGCAGTACTTC | CAISERDISSYEQYF
TRBJ2-7 | TRBD2 | NA | TRBV18 | TGTGCCAGCTCAAGCCTAGCGGGAGGGCTCCCTAGCTCCTACGAGCAGTACTTC | CASSSLAGGLPSSYEQYF
TRBJ1-1 | NA | NA | TRBV7-9 | TGTGCCAGCAGCTCCGGAGCCGCTGAAGCTTTCTTT | CASSSGAAEAFF
TRBJ2-5 | NA | once | TRBV11-1 | TGTGCCAGCAGCTTCGGGGGTGAGACCCAGTACTTC | CASSFGGETQYF
TRBJ1-1 | NA | NA | TRBV15 | TGTGCCACCAGCAGAGATAGCTATCCCAGAGAAGCTTTCTTT | CATSRDSYPREAFF
TRBJ1-1 | NA | few | TRBV19 | TGTGCCAGTAGTACGGGACTCACTGAAGCTTTCTTT | CASSTGLTEAFF
TRBJ1-2 | NA | NA | TRBV5-4 | TGTGCCAGCAGCTTGGGGGCAGGCGTCACCTATGGCTACACCTTC | CASSLGAGVTYGYTF
TRBJ2-3 | NA | few | TRBV28 | TGTGCCAGCAGTCCACCCGGGACTAGCACAGATACGCAGTATTTT | CASSPPGTSTDTQYF
TRBJ2-1 | NA | NA | TRBV2 | TGTGCCAGCACGTCGAGCGGTTACAATGAGCAGTTCTTC | CASTSSGYNEQFF
TRBJ2-7 | NA | NA | TRBV29-1 | TGCAGCGTAACCACGGCGAGGGTCTACGAGCAGTACTTC | CSVTTARVYEQYF
TRBJ1-2 | NA | NA | TRBV6-5 | TGTGCCAGCACCCCCTCTGGACAATTTAACTATGGCTACACCTTC | CASTPSGQFNYGYTF
TRBJ2-6 | TRBD1 | once | TRBV15 | TGTGCCACCAGCAGAGATTATGGGGGGACAGGGGGCTTTGGGGCCAACGTCCTGACTTTC | CATSRDYGGTGGFGANVLTF
TRBJ2-3 | NA | NA | TRBV13 | TGTGCCAGCAGCTTCCGACTAGGTGGCGACACAGATACGCAGTATTTT | CASSFRLGGDTDTQYF
TRBJ1-5 | NA | NA | TRBV10-1 | TGCGCCAGCAGACAGGGAGGCAATCAGCCCCAGCATTTT | CASRQGGNQPQHF
TRBJ1-1 | TRBD1 | NA | TRBV15 | TGTGCCACCAGCGGACAGGGGGCCATGAACACTGAAGCTTTCTTT | CATSGQGAMNTEAFF
TRBJ2-7 | NA | NA | TRBV27 | TGTGCCAGCAGTTTAGGCGACTACCGGCTCTACGAGCAGTACTTC | CASSLGDYRLYEQYF
TRBJ2-7 | TRBD1 | NA | TRBV28 | TGTGCCAGCAGCCATCGGACAGGGAACGTCGAGCAGTACTTC | CASSHRTGNVEQYF
TRBJ2-7 | NA | NA | TRBV11-2 | TGTGCCAGCAGCTTCAGCGGGCGGCCTCTTCTTTACGAGCAGTACTTC | CASSFSGRPLLYEQYF
TRBJ2-7 | NA | NA | TRBV29-1 | TGCAGCGTTGAGGGCCGGGATCCCGGCGAGCAGTACTTC | CSVEGRDPGEQYF
TRBJ2-1 | NA | NA | TRBV13 | TGTGCCAGCAGCTCCTTAGGGGGTGGCTCCTACAATGAGCAGTTCTTC | CASSSLGGGSYNEQFF
TRBJ2-7 | TRBD2 | NA | TRBV25-1 | TGTGCCAGCAGTGAATTAAGCGGGAGGGCCATCGAGCAGTACTTC | CASSELSGRAIEQYF
TRBJ2-1 | NA | NA | TRBV5-6 | TGTGCCAGCAGCTTGGGGGGGGACTCCTACAATGAGCAGTTCTTC | CASSLGGDSYNEQFF